The text below deals with one TCR beta chain. CDR3 length equals 16 residues. V was cut by 4 bases and J by 1 base, with 18 bases left in between. Germline values: CDR1 SGHDT, CDR2 YYEEEE. This sample stems from a study of radiation and T cells in renal cell carcinoma. Sequencing used immunoSEQ multiplex PCR; TCRdb keeps in-frame clones, though not all of them. The sample includes about 9,300 clones, around 63% of them seen just once. Sample treatment: 15 Gy SBRT to primary tumor, nephrectomy 4 weeks later. Sequenced material: tumor tissue, taken from a patient whose treatment included radiotherapy and nephrectomy. The genes are TRBV5-6 and TRBJ2-7; D is possibly TRBD1 or TRBD2 (6 bases each). The TCR sequence derives from a woman between 45 and 65 years old with renal cell carcinoma. The CDR3 DNA reads as TGTGCCAGCAGCCCCAGGGGACTTTTACTATCCTACGAGCAGTACTTC. It yields the protein CASSPRGLLLSYEQYF.